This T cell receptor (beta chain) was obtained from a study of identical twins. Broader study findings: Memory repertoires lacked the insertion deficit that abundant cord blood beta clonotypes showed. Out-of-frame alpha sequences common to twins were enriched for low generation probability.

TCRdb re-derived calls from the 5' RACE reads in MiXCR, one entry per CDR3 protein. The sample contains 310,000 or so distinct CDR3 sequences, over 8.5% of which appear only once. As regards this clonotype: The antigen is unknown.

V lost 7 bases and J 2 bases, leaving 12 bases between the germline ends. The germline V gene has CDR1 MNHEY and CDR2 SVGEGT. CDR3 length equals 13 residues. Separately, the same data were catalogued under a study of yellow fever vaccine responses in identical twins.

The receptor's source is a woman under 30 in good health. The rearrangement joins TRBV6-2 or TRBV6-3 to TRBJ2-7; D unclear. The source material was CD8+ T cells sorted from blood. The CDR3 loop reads CASNHRGTYEQYF. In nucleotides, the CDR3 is TGTGCCAGCAACCACAGAGGAACCTACGAGCAGTACTTC.